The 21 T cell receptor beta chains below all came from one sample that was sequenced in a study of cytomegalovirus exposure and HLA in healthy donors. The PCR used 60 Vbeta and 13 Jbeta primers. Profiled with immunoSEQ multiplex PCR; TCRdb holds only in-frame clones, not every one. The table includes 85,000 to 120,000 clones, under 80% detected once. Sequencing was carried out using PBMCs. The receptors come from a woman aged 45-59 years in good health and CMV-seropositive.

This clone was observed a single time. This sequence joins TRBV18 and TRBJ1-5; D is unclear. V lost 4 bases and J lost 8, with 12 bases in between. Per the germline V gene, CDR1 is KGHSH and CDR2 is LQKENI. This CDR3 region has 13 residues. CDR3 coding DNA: TGTGCCAGCTCACTCTCCCCGAGGGAGCCCCAGCATTTT. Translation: CASSLSPREPQHF.

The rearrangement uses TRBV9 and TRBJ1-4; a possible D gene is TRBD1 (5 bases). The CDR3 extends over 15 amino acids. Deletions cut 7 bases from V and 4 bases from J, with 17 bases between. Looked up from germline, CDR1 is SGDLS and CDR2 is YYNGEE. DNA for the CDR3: TGTGCCAGCGGCCAAGGAGGGGCCGTTAATGAAAAACTGTTTTTT. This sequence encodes CASGQGGAVNEKLFF.

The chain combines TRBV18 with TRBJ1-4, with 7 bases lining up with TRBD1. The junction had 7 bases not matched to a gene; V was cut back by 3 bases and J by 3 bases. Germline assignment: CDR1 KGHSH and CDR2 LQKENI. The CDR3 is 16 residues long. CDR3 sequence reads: CASSPTTGTANEKLFF. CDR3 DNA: TGTGCCAGCTCACCTACAACCGGGACAGCTAATGAAAAACTGTTTTTT.

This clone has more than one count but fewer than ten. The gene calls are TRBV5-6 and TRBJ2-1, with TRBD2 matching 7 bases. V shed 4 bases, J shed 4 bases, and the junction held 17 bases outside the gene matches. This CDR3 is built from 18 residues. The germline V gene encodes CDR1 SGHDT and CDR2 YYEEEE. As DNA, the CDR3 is TGTGCCAGCAGCCCTAGAGACGTTTGGGGGGGGACTTACAATGAGCAGTTCTTC. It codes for CASSPRDVWGGTYNEQFF.

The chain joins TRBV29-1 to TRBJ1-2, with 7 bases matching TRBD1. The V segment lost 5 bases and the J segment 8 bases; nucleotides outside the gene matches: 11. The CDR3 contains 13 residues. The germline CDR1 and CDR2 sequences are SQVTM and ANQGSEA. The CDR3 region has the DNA TGCAGCGTTACCGGGACAGCGGCGGTCGGCTACACCTTC. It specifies CSVTGTAAVGYTF. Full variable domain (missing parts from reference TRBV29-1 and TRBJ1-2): SAVISQKPSRDICQRGTSLTIQCQVDSQVTMMFWYRQQPGQSLTLIATANQGSEATYESGFVIDKFPISRPNLTFSTLTVSNMSPEDSSIYLCSVTGTAAVGYTFGSGTRLTVV.

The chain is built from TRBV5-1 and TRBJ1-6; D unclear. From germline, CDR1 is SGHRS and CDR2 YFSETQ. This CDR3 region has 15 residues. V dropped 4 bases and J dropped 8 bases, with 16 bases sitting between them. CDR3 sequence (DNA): TGCGCCAGCAGCCTTAACACGGCCGGGGATTCACCCCTCCACTTT. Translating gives CASSLNTAGDSPLHF.

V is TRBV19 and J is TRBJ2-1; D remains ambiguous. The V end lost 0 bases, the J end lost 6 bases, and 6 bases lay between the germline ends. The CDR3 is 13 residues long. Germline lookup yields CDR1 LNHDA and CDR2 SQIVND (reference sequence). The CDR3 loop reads CASSIDGSNEQFF. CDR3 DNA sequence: TGTGCCAGTAGTATAGATGGTAGCAATGAGCAGTTCTTC. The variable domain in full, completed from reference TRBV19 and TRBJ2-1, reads DGGITQSPKYLFRKEGQNVTLSCEQNLNHDAMYWYRQDPGQGLRLIYYSQIVNDFQKGDIAEGYSVSREKKESFPLTVTSAQKNPTAFYLCASSIDGSNEQFFGPGTRLTVL.

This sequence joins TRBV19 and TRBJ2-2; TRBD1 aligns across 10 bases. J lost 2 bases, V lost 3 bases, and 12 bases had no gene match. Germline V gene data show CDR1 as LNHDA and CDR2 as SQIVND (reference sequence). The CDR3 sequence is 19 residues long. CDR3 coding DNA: TGTGCCAGTAGTATTTCCGGGACAGGGGTAGTGGGTAACACCGGGGAGCTGTTTTTT. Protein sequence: CASSISGTGVVGNTGELFF.

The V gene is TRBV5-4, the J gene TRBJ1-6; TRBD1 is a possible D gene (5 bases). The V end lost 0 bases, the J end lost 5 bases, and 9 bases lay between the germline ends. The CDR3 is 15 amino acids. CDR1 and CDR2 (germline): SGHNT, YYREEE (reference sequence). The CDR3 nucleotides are TGTGCCAGCAGCTTGGCGGACATTAATAATTCACCCCTCCACTTT. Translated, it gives CASSLADINNSPLHF.

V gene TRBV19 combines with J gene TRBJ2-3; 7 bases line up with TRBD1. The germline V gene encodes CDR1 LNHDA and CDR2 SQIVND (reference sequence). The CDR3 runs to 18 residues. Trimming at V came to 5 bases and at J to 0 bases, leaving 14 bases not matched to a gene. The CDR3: CASSSGGWTGESTDTQYF. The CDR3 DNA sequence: TGTGCCAGTAGTTCGGGTGGCTGGACAGGAGAAAGCACAGATACGCAGTATTTT.

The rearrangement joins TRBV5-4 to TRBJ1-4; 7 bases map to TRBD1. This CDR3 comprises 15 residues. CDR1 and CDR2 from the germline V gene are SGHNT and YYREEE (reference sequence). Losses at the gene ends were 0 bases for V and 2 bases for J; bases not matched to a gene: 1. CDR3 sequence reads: CASSLEGATNEKLFF. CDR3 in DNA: TGTGCCAGCAGCTTGGAGGGGGCCACTAATGAAAAACTGTTTTTT.

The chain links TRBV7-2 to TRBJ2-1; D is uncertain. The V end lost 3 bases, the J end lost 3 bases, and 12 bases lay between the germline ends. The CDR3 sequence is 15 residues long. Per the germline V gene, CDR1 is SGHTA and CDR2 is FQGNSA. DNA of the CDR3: TGTGCCAGCAGCTTCCAGGCTGCTAACTACAATGAGCAGTTCTTC. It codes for CASSFQAANYNEQFF.

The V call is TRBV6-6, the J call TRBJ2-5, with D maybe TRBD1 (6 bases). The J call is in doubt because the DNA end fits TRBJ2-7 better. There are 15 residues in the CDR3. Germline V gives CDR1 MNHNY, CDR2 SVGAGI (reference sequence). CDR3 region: CASSYSVIQGGEQYF. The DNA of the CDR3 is TGTGCCAGCAGTTACTCGGTAATACAGGGCGGCGAGCAGTACTTC.

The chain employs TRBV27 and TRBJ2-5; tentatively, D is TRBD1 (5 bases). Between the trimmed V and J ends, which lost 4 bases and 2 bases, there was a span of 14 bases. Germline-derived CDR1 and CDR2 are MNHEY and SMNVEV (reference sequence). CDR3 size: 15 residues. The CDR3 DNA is TGTGCCAGCAGTTCCAGGGTGTGGGGTCAAGAGACCCAGTACTTC. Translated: CASSSRVWGQETQYF.

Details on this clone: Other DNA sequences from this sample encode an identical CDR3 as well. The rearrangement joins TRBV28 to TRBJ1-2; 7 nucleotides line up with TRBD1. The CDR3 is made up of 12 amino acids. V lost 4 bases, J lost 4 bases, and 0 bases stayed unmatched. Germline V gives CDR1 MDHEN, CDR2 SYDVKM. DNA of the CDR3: TGTGCCAGCAGTTCAGGGGGCTATGGCTACACCTTC. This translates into CASSSGGYGYTF.

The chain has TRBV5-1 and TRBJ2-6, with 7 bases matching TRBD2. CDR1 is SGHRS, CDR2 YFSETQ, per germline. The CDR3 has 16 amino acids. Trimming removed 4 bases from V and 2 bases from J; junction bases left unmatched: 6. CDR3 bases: TGCGCCAGCAGCCTACCCGGGGGGACTGGGGCCAACGTCCTGACTTTC. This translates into CASSLPGGTGANVLTF.

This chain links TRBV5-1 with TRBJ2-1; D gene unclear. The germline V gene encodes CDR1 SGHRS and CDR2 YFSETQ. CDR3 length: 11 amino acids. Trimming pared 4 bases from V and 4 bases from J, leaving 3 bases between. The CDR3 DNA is TGCGCCAGCAGCGAGTACAATGAGCAGTTCTTC. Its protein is CASSEYNEQFF.

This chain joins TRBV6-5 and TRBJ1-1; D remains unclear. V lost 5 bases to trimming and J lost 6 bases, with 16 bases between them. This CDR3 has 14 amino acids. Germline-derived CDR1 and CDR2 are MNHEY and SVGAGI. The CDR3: CASSLLGLGAEAFF. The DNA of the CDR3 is TGTGCCAGCAGTCTCCTCGGTCTCGGAGCTGAAGCTTTCTTT.

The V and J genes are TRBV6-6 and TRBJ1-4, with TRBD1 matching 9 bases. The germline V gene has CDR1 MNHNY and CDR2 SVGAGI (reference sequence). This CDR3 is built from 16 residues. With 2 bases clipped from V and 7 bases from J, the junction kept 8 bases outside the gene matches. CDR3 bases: TGTGCCAGCAGTTACCCTCCGGGACAGGGCGGTGAAAAACTGTTTTTT. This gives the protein CASSYPPGQGGEKLFF.

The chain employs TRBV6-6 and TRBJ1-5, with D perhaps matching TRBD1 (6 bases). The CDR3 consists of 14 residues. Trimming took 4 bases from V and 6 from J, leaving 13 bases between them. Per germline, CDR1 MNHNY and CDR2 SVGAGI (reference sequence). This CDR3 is CASSSPGVGQPQHF. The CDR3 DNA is TGTGCCAGCAGTTCCCCAGGGGTAGGTCAGCCCCAGCATTTT.

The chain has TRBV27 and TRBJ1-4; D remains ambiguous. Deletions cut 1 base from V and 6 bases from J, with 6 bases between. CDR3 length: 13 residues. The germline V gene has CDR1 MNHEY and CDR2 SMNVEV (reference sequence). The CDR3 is CASSLYGDEKLFF. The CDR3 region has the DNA TGTGCCAGCAGTTTATACGGGGATGAAAAACTGTTTTTT.